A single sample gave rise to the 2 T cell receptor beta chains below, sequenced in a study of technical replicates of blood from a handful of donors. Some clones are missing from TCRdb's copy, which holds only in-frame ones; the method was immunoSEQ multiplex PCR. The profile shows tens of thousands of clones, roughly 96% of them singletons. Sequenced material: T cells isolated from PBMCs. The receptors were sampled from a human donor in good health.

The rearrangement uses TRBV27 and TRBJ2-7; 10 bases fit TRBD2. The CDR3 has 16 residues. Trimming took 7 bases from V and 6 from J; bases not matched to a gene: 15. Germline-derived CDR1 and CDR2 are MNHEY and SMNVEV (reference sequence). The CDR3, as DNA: TGTGCCAGCATTGGGACTAGCGCGGGAGTGCAGAGCGAGCAGTACTTC. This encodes CASIGTSAGVQSEQYF.

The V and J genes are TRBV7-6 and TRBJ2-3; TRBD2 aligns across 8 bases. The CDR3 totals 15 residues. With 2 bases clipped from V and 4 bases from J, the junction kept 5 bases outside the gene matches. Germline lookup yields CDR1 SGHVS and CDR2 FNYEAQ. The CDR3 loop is CASSLYGRGPDTQYF. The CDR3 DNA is TGTGCCAGCAGCTTATACGGGAGGGGCCCAGATACGCAGTATTTT.